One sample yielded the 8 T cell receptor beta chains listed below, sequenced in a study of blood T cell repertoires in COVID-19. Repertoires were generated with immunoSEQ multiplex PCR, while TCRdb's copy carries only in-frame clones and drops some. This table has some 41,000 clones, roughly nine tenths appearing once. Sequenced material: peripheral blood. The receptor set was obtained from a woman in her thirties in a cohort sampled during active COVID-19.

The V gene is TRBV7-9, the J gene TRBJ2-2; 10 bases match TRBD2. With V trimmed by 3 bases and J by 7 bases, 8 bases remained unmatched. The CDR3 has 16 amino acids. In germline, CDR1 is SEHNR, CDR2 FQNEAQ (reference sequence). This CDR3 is CASSLRPSGSGGELFF. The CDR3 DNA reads TGTGCCAGCAGCTTGAGGCCTAGCGGGAGTGGCGGGGAGCTGTTTTTT. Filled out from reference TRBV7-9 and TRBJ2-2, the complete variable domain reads DTGVSQNPRHKITKRGQNVTFRCDPISEHNRLYWYRQTLGQGPEFLTYFQNEAQLEKSRLLSDRFSAERPKGSFSTLEIQRTEQGDSAMYLCASSLRPSGSGGELFFGEGSRLTVL.

The CDR3 DNA sequence: TGTGCCAGCAGCTTCCCCGGGACAGCGGGCGGGGAGCTGTTTTTT. It encodes CASSFPGTAGGELFF. This chain joins TRBV5-6 and TRBJ2-2; D is perhaps TRBD1 (7 bases). The CDR3 sequence is 15 residues long. V shed 2 bases and J shed 7 bases, with 15 bases lying between them. Per the germline V gene, CDR1 is SGHDT and CDR2 is YYEEEE.

DNA for the CDR3: TGTGCCAGCAGCGTCGGACTAGCGGGAGGGGAGACCCAGTACTTC. Translation gives CASSVGLAGGETQYF. J is TRBJ2-5 and V is TRBV9, with 15 bases identical to TRBD2. This CDR3 is built from 15 residues. Trimming took 2 bases from V and 5 from J; bases not matched to a gene: 1. CDR1 is SGDLS, CDR2 YYNGEE, per germline.

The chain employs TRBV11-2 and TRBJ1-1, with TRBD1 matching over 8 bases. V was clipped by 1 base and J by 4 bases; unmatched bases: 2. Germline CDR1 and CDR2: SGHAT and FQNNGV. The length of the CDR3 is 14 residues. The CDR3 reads CASSLGTGSTEAFF. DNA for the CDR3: TGTGCCAGCAGCTTAGGGACAGGGAGCACTGAAGCTTTCTTT.

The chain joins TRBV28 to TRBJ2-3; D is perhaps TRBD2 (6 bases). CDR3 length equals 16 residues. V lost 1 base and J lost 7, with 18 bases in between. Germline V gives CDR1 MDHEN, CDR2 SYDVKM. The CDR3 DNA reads TGTGCCAGCAGTTTATCCCCGTCTTGGAGGGACTATACGCAGTATTTT. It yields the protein CASSLSPSWRDYTQYF.

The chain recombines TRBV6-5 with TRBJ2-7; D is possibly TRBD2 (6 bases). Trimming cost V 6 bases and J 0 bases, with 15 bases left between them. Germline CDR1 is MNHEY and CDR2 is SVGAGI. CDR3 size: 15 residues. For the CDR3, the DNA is TGTGCCAGCAGCCCCCCCGGGGGTAGCTCCTACGAGCAGTACTTC. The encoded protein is CASSPPGGSSYEQYF.

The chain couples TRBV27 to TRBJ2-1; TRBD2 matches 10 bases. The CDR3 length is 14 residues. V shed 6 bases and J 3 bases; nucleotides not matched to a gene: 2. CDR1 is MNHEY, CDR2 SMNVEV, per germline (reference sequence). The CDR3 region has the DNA TGTGCCAGCAGACTAGCGGGGCTCTACAATGAGCAGTTCTTC. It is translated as CASRLAGLYNEQFF.

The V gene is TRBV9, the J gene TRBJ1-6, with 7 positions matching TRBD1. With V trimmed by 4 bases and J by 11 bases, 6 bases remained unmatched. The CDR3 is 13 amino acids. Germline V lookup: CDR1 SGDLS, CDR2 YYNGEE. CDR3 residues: CASSTGTVPPLHF. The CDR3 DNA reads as TGTGCCAGCAGCACGGGGACAGTCCCACCCCTCCACTTT.